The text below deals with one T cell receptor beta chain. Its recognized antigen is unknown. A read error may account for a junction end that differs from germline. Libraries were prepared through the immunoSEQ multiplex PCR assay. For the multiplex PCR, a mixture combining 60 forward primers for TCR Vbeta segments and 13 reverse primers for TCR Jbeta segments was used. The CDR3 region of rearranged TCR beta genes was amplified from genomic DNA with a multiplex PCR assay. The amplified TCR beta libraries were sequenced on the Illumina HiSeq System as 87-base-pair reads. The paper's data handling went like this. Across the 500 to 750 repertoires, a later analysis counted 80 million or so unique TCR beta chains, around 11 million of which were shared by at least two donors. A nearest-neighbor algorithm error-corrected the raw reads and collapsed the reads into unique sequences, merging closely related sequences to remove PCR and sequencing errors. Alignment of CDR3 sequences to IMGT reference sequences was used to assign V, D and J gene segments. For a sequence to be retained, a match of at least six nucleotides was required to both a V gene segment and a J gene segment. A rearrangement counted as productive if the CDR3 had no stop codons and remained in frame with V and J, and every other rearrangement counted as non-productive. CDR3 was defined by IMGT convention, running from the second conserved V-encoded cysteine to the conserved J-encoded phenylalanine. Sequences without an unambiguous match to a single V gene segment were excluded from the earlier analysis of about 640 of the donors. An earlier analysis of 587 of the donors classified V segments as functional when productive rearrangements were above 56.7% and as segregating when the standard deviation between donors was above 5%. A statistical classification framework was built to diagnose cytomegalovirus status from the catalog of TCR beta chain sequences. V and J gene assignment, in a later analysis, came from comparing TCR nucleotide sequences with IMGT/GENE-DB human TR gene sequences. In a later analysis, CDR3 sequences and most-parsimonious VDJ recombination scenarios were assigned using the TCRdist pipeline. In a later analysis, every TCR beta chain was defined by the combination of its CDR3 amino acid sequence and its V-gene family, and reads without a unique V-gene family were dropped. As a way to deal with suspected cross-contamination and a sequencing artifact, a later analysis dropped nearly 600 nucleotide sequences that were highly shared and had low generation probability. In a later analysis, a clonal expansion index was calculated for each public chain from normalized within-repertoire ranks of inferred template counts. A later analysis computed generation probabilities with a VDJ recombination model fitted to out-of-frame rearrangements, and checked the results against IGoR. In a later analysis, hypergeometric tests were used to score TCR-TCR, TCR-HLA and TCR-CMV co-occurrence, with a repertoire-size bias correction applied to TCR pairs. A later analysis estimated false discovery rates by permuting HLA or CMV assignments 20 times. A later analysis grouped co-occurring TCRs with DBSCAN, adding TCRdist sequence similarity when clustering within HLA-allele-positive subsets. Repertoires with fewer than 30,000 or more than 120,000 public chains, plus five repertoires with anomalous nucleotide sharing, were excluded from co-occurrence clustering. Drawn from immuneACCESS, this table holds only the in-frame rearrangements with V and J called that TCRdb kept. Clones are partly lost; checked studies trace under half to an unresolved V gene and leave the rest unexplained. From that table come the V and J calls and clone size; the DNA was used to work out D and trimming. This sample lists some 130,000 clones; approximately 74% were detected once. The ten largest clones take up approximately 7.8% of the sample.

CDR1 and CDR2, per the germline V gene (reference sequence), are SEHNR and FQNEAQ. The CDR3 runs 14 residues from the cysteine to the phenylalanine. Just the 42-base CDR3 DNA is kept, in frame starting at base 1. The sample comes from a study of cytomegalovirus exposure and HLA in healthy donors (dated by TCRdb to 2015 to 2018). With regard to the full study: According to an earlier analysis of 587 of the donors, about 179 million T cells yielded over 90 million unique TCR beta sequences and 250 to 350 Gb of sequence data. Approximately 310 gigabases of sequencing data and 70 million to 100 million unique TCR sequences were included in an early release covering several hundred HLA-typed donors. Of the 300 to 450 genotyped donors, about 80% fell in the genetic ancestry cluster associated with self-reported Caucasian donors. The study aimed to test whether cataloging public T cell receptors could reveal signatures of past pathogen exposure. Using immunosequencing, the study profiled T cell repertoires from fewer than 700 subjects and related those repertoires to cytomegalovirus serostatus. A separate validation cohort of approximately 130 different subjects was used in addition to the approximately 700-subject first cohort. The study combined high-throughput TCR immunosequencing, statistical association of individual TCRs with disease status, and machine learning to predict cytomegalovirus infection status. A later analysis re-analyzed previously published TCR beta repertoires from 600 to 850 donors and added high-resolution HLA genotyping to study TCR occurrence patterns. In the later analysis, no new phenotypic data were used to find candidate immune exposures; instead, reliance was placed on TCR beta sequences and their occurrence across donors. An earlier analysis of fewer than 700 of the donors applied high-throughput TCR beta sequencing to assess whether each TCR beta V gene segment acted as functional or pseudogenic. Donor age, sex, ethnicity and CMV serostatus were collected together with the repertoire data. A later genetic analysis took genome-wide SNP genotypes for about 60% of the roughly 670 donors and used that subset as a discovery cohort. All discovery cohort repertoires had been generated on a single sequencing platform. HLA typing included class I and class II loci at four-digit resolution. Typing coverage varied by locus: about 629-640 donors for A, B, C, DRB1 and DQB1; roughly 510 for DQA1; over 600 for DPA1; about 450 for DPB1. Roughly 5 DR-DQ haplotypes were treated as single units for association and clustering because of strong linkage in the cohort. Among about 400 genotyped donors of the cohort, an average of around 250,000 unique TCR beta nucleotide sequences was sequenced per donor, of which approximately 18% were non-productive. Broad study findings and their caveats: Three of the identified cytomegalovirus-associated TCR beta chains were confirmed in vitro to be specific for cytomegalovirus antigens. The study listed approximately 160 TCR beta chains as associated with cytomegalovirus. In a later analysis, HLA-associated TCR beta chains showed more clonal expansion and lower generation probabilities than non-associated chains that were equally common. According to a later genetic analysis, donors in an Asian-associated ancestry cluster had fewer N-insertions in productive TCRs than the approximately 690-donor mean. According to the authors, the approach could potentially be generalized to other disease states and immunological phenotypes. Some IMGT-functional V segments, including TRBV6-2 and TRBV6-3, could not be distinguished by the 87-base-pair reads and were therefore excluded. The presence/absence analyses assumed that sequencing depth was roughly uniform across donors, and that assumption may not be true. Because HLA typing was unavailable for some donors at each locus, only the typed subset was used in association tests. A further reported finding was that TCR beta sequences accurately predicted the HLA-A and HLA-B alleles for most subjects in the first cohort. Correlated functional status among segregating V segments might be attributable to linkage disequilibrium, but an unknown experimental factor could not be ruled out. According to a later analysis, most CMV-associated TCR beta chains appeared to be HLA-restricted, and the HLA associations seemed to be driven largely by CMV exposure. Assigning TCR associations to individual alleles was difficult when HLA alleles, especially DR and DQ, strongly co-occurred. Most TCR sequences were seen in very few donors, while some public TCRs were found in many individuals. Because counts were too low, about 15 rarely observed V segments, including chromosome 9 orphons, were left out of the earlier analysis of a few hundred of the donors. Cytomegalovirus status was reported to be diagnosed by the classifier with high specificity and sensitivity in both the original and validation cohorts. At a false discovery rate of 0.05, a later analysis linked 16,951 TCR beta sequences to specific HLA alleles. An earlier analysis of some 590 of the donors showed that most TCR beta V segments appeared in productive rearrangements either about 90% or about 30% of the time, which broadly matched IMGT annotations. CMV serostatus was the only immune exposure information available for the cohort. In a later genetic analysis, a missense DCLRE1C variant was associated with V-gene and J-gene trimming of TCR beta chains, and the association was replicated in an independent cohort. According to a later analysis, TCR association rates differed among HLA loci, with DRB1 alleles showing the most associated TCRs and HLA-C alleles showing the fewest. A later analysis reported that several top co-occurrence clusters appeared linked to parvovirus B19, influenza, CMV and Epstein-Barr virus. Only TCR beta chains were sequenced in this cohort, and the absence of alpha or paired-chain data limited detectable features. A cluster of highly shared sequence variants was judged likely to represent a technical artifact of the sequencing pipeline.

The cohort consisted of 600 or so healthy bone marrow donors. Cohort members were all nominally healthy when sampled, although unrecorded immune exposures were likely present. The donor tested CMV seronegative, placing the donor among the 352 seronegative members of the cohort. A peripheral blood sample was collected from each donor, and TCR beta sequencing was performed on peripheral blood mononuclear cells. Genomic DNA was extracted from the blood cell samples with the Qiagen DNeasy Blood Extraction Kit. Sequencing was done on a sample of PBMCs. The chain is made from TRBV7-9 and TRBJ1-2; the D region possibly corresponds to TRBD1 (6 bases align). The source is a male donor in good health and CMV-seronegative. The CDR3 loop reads CSSSAWTVGYGYTF. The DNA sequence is TGTTCCAGCAGCGCCTGGACAGTTGGGTATGGCTACACCTTC.